This is a list of T cell receptor beta chains from one sample in a study of HIV-infected patients and healthy controls. TCRdb recomputed calls from the 5' RACE reads with MiXCR, one row per CDR3 protein. Here the sample spans 9,000 to 9,500 distinct CDR3 sequences, roughly 5.8% being singletons. The sequenced sample was blood. The receptors originated from an adult in good health. The CDR3 runs from the conserved cysteine through the conserved F or W. The order of the fields is CDR3 protein, V gene.

CDR3 protein: CASSPGTGRTDTQYF; V gene: TRBV25-1
CDR3 protein: CASSRGNTEAFF; V gene: TRBV28
CDR3 protein: CSARPQGGSSYNEQFF; V gene: TRBV20-1
CDR3 protein: CATSSHTDTQYF; V gene: TRBV15
CDR3 protein: CASSFVGTNTEAFF; V gene: TRBV28
CDR3 protein: CASSDLAYEQYF; V gene: TRBV5-1
CDR3 protein: CASSSISSLGGRAPETQYF; V gene: TRBV5-6
CDR3 protein: CASSATSGGSTDTQYF; V gene: TRBV2
CDR3 protein: CASSVQAGVGTGELFF; V gene: TRBV25-1
CDR3 protein: CASSSSGGAYNEQFF; V gene: TRBV12-3/TRBV12-4
CDR3 protein: CASSPHDREGEKLFF; V gene: TRBV5-1
CDR3 protein: CASRKTGGKYEQYF; V gene: TRBV28
CDR3 protein: CASRPQGPGELFF; V gene: TRBV6-2/TRBV6-3
CDR3 protein: CASSYSGDTDTQYF; V gene: TRBV7-2
CDR3 protein: CASTNSGRNNEQFF; V gene: TRBV7-9
CDR3 protein: CASSYLGGQNSPLHF; V gene: TRBV11-2
CDR3 protein: CASSQVAGAGELFF; V gene: TRBV4-3
CDR3 protein: CSARRYRDTNYEQYF; V gene: TRBV20-1
CDR3 protein: CASSFGGTIGSGNTIYF; V gene: TRBV6-1
CDR3 protein: CASSILAPPPYNEQFF; V gene: TRBV12-3/TRBV12-4
CDR3 protein: CASSIFPGTDTQYF; V gene: TRBV19
CDR3 protein: CASSPGLAGVQQYF; V gene: TRBV3-1
CDR3 protein: CASSEVWTGGPTEAFF; V gene: TRBV2
CDR3 protein: CASSYSFGRSSGNTIYF; V gene: TRBV6-5
CDR3 protein: CSVDLLAGGPAKNIQYF; V gene: TRBV29-1
CDR3 protein: CATADGNYGYTF; V gene: TRBV24-1
CDR3 protein: CASSLPGEETQYF; V gene: TRBV7-2
CDR3 protein: CASSPQRVYNEQFF; V gene: TRBV6-1
CDR3 protein: CASSLGLGEVDTQYF; V gene: TRBV28
CDR3 protein: CASSLGPEGYEQYF; V gene: TRBV7-2
CDR3 protein: CASSQVLAGGANEQFF; V gene: TRBV4-2
CDR3 protein: CASSSPRFQAGSYNEQFF; V gene: TRBV7-2